Described below is a single TCR beta chain sequence and its context. This clonotype was counted many times. The target of this receptor is not known. Base qualities are not recorded, but no much larger clone differs from it by a single base. V lost 4 bases and J lost 0 bases, and the count of bases not matched to a germline gene is 6. The CDR3 holds 15 amino acids from the cysteine to the phenylalanine. Left in the record is the CDR3 DNA by itself, 45 bases read in frame from the first base. The germline V gene encodes CDR1 SGDLS and CDR2 YYNGEE. This sample is drawn from a study of T cells after yellow fever vaccination (dated by TCRdb to the late 2010s). Study-wide context: The SMART-Seq v4 Ultra Low Input RNA kit was used to prepare libraries from fractions with low cell numbers. To follow T-cell clones before and after both primary and booster YFV17D yellow fever vaccination, bulk TCR alpha and beta repertoires underwent longitudinal sequencing. Blood was drawn at multiple timepoints before and after primary and secondary immunization, with bulk PBMC replicates and cell subsets isolated. Two healthy male donors made up the cohort, one aged 18 to 29 years and the other aged 30 to 40 years.

TCR cDNA was synthesized by 5'RACE template switching, which introduced a universal primer site and unique molecular identifiers. Priming of cDNA synthesis was performed from both the TCR alpha and TCR beta constant segments. Library amplification used two PCR steps, and the second PCR step added sample barcodes and sequencing adapters. Sequencing of the libraries was done on either Illumina HiSeq 2500 (2x100 bp) or NovaSeq (2x150 bp). The study's own analysis went as follows. Demultiplexing of reads and collapsing into UMI consensus sequences were performed with MIGEC, and V(D)J alignment was carried out with MiXCR. Clonotypes responding to the vaccine were identified with edgeR on replicate PBMC samples, with the criteria of FDR below 0.01 and a log2 fold change above 5 up to day 15. CD4 or CD8 identity was assigned to each bulk clonotype according to whether the clonotype was present at higher abundance in the sequenced CD4 repertoire or the sequenced CD8 repertoire. The raw public reads went through TCRdb reprocessing: fastp at Q25, MiXCR clone calling, in-frame beta chains kept. Each record represents a unique CDR3 protein, reported with the most common genes and DNA among its rows. These V and J calls derive from TCRdb rather than the authors' analysis. This sample gives about 75,000 distinct CDR3 sequences in total; more than 5.5% of them show up just once. The top ten clonotypes cover roughly 30% of the sample.

In light of the paper, this sample's treatment or condition label describes: live attenuated yellow fever vaccine strain. A standard Ficoll-Paque protocol was used to isolate PBMCs from peripheral blood. Dynabeads CD4 and CD8 positive selection kits were used to isolate CD4 and CD8 T-cell fractions. RNA was extracted with TriZol from bulk PBMCs, CD4 and CD8 fractions, and dextramer-positive and dextramer-negative fractions. The full study reports these points: The study included only a couple of donors, which limits how far the findings can be generalized. Most clones expanded after primary vaccination were re-detected after the booster (96% of CD4 and around 88% of CD8), suggesting broad memory maintenance. A small fraction of clonotypes showed up in both the CD4 and CD8 compartments, probably as a result of convergent recombination. The secondary T-cell response was found to be weaker but faster than the primary response, with a peak reached on day 5 rather than on day 15. Computational filtering was needed because FACS-sorted repertoires could contain abundant contaminating clonotypes from the bulk population.

The specimen comprised CD8+ T cells sorted from PBMCs, sampled 9 to 10 days after the first yellow fever vaccination. The clonotype originates from a man between 18 and 29 years old who received the YFV17D yellow fever vaccine. This receptor chain uses TRBV9 and TRBJ1-2; TRBD1 aligns with 7 central bases. In nucleotide form, the sequence is TGTGCCAGCAGCCCCAGGGACAGTTCTAACTATGGCTACACCTTC. This encodes CASSPRDSSNYGYTF.